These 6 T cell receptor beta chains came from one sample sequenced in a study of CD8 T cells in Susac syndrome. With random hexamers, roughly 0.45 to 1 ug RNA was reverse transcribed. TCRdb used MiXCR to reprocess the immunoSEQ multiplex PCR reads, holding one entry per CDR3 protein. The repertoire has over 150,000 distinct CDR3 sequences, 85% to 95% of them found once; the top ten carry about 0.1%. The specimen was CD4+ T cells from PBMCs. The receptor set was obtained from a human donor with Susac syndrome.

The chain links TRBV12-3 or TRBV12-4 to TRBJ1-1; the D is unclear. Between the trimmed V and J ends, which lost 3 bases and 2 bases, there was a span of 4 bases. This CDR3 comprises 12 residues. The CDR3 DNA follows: TGTGCCAGCAGTTTTTTTAACACTGAAGCTTTCTTT. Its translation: CASSFFNTEAFF.

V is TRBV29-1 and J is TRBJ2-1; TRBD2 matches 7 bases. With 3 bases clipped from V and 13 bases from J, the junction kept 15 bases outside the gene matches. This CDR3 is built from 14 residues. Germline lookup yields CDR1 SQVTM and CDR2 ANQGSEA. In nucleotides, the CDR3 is TGCAGCGTTGAGGGTGGGAGGGCCCAGGAGGAACAGTTCTTC. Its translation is CSVEGGRAQEEQFF.

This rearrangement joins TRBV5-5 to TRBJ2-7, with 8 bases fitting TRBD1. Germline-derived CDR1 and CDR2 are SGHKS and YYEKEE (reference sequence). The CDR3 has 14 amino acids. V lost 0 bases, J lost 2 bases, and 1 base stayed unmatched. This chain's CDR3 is CASSLGGQAYEQYF. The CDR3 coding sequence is TGTGCCAGCAGCTTGGGGGGACAGGCCTACGAGCAGTACTTC.

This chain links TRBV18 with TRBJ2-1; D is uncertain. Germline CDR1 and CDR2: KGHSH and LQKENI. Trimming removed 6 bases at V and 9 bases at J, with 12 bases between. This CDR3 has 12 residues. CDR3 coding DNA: TGTGCCAGCTCCCCGGCGGAACGTGAGCAGTTCTTC. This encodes CASSPAEREQFF. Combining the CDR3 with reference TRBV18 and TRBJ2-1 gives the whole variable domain NAGVMQNPRHLVRRRGQEARLRCSPMKGHSHVYWYRQLPEEGLKFMVYLQKENIIDESGMPKERFSAEFPKEGPSILRIQQVVRGDSAAYFCASSPAEREQFFGPGTRLTVL.

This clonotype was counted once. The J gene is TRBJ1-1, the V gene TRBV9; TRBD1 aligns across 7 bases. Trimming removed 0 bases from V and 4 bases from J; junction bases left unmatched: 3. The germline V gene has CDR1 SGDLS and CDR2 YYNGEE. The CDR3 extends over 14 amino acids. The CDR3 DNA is TGTGCCAGCAGCGTAGCAGGGGGGACCACTGAAGCTTTCTTT. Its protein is CASSVAGGTTEAFF.

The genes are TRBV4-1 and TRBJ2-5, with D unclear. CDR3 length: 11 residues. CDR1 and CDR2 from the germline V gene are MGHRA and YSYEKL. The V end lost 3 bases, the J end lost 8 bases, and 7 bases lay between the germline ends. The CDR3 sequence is CASSQGGTQYF. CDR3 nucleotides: TGCGCCAGCAGCCAGGGTGGTACCCAGTACTTC.